This TCR beta chain was found in a study of control samples from healthy donors and cancer patients. Using immunoSEQ multiplex PCR, the repertoire was profiled, and TCRdb retains in-frame clones only, with some absent. The data contain roughly 120,000 clones, approximately 91% of them singletons. CDR3 length: 20 amino acids. Germline V gene data show CDR1 as SNHLY and CDR2 as FYNNEI. The V gene end was trimmed by 7 bases and the J gene end by 0 bases; junction bases not matched to a gene: 20. The V gene is TRBV2, the J gene TRBJ2-4; 8 nucleotides match TRBD2. The sequenced sample was blood. The TCR comes from a woman under 30 in good health. CDR3 in DNA: TGTGCCAGCATCCCGACTTCACTAGCGGTAAACGGCAGAGCCAAAAACATTCAGTACTTC. Its protein is CASIPTSLAVNGRAKNIQYF.